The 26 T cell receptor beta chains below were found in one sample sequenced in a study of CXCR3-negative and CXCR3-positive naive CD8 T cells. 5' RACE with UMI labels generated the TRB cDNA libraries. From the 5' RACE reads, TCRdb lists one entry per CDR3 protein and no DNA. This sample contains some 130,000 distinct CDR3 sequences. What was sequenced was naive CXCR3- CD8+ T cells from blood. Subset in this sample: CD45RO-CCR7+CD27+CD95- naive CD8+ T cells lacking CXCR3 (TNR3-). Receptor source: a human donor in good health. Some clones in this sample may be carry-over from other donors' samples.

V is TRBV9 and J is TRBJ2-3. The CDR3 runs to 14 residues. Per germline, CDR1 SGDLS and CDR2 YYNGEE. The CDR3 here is CASSIGGGTDTQYF.

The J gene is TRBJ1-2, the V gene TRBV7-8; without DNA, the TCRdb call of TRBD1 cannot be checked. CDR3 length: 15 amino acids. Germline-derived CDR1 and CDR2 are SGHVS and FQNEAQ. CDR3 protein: CASSDRTGGNYGYTF.

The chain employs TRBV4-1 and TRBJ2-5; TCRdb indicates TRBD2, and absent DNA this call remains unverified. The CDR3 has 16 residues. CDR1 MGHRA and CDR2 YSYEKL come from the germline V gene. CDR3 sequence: CASSQGTAGTQETQYF.

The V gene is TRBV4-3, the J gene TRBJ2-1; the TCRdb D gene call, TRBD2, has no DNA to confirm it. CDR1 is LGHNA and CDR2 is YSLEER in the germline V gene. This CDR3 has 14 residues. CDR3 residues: CASSAPGTSGTLFF.

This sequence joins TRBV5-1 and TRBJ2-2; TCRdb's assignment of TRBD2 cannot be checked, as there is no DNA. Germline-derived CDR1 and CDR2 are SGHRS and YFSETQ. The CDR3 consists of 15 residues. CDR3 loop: CASSTAGAHTGELFF.

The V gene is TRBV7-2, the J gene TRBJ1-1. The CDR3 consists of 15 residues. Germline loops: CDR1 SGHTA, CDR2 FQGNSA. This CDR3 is CASSWTVSMNTEAFF.

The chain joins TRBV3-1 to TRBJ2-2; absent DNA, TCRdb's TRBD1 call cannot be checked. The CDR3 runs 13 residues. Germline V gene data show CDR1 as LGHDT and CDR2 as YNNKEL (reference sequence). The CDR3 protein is CASSQQGTGELFF.

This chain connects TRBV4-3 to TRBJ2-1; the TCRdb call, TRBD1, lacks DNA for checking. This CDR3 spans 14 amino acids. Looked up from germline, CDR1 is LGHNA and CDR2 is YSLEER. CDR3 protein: CASSLQVGNNEQFF.

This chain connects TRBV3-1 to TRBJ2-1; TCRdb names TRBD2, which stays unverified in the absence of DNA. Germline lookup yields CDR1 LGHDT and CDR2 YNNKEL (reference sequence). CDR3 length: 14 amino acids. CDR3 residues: CASKREYIDNEQFF.

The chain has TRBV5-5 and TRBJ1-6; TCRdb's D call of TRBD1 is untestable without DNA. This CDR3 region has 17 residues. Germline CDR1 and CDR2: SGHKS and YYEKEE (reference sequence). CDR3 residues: CASSLYGGIEFNSPLHF.

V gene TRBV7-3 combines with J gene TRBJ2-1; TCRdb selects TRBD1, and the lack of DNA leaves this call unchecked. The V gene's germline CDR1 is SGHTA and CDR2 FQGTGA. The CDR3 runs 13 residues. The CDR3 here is CASSPGTVHEQFF.

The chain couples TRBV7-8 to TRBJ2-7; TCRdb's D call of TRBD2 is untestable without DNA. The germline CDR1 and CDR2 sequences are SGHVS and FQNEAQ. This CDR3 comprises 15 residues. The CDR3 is CASSPWTSGSYEQYF.

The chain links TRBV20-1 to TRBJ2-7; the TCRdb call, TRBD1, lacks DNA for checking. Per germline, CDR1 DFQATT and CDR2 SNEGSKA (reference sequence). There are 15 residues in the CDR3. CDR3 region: CSASPGPTGRSEQYF.

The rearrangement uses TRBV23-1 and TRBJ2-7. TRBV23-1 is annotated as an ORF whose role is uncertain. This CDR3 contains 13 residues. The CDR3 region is CASSQSPRNEQYF.

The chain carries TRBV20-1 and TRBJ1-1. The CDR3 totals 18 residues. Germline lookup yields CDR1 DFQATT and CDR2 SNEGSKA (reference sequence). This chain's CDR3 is CSAREVEPQDIMNTEAFF.

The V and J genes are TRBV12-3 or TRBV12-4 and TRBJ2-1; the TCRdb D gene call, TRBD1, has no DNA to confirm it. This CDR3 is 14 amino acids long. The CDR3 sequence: CASSPTQGYNEQFF.

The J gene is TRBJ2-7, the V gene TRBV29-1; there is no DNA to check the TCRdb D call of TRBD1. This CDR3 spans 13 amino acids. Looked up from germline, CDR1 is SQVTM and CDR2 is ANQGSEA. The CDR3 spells CSVSGGSRYEQYF.

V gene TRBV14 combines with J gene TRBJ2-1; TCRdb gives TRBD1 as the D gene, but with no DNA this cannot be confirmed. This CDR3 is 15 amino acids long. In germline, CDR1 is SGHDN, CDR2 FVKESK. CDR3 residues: CASSQAQGYGNEQFF.

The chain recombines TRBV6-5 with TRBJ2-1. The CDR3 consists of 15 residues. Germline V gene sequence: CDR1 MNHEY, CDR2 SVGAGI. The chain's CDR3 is CASSYSGKSYNEQFF.

The CDR3 sequence is CASSQDQAGVSSYNEQFF. J is TRBJ2-1 and V is TRBV14; TCRdb lists TRBD1, though no DNA is available to test this call. Germline assignment: CDR1 SGHDN and CDR2 FVKESK. The CDR3 spans 18 residues.

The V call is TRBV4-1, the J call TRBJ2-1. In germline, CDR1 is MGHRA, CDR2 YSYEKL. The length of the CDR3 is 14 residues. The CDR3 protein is CASSQDRVANEQFF.

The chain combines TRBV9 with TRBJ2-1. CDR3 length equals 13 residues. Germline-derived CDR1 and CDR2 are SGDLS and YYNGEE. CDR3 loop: CASSVDRHDEQFF.

CDR3 in amino acids: CASSEGSPLYYEQYF. The J gene is TRBJ2-7, the V gene TRBV12-3 or TRBV12-4; as DNA is missing, the TRBD1 call by TCRdb cannot be tested. The CDR3 totals 15 residues.

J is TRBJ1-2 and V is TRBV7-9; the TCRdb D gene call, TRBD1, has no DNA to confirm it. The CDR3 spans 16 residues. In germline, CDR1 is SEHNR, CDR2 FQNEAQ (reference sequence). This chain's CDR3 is CASSLGRQPTNYGYTF.

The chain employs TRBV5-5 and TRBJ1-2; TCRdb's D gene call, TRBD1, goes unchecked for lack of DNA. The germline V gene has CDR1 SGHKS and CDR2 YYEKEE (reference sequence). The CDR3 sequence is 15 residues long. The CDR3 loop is CASSLGWTGAYGYTF.

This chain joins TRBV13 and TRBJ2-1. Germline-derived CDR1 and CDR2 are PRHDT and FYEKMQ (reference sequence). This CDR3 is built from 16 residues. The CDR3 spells CASSFLGTVAYNEQFF.